This T cell receptor beta chain appears in the sequencing data of a study of cytomegalovirus exposure and HLA in healthy donors. Points from the study as a whole: Presence/absence results assume similar sequencing depth per donor, which may not hold. The majority of CMV-associated TCR beta chains were reported as apparently HLA-restricted in a later analysis.

Comments on this clone: No antigen is known for it.

Germline V gives CDR1 LGHNA, CDR2 YNFKEQ. The CDR3 loop spans 16 amino acids. Trimming pared 1 base from V and 6 bases from J, leaving 16 bases between. The PCR ran on 60 Vbeta and 13 Jbeta primers. Here immunoSEQ multiplex PCR was the method, and the copy in TCRdb shows in-frame clones only, minus some. The repertoire holds some 140,000 clones, with 70% to 90% as singletons. The chain combines TRBV4-2 with TRBJ2-1, with D perhaps TRBD2 (6 bases). The clonotype originates from a middle-aged woman in good health and CMV-seropositive. Sequenced: PBMCs. The CDR3 DNA is TGTGCCAGCAGCCAAGGGAGGGGATGGGAAGGCAATGAGCAGTTCTTC. Protein product: CASSQGRGWEGNEQFF.